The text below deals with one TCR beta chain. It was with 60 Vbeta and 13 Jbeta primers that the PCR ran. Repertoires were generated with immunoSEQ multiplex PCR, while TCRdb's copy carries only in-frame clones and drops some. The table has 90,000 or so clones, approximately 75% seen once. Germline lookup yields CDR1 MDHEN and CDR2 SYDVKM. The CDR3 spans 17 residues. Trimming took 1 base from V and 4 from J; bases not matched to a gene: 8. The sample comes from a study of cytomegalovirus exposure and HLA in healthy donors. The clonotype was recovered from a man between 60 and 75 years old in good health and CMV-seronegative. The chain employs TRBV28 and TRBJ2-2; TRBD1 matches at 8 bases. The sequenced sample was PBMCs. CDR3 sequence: CASSLYFRQGATGELFF. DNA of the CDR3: TGTGCCAGCAGTTTATACTTTCGGCAGGGGGCCACCGGGGAGCTGTTTTTT.